These 32 T cell receptor beta chains originate from one sample sequenced in a study of Graves' ophthalmopathy and Graves' hyperthyroidism. From RNA, the CDR3 regions of TCR beta chains were amplified and sequenced. First-round RT-PCR with HTBI primers preceded a second-round multiplex PCR. TCRdb independently ran MiXCR on the multiplex PCR reads; one entry per CDR3 protein. The sample consists of about 480,000 distinct CDR3 sequences, 13% to 15% of them appearing once. What was sequenced was blood. Receptors originate from a woman younger than 45 with Graves' ophthalmopathy.

This clonotype was seen many times. V and J are TRBV27 and TRBJ1-2; D not certain. The germline V and J ends were trimmed by 6 bases and 6 bases, with 20 bases remaining between them. The CDR3 is made up of 15 amino acids. CDR1 is MNHEY and CDR2 is SMNVEV in the germline V gene (reference sequence). The CDR3, as DNA: TGTGCCAGCAGCCTATCCCCCGTCGGGAAGAATGGCTACACCTTC. Amino acids: CASSLSPVGKNGYTF.

This clonotype was observed at least ten times. V and J are TRBV7-8 and TRBJ1-5; perhaps TRBD1 as D (5 bases). V lost 1 base and J 3 bases, leaving 10 bases between the germline ends. Germline CDR1 and CDR2: SGHVS and FQNEAQ. The CDR3 runs 15 residues. The CDR3: CASSLELGTNQPQHF. DNA of the CDR3: TGTGCCAGCAGCTTAGAGCTGGGGACCAATCAGCCCCAGCATTTT.

This clonotype has ten or more counts. This chain connects TRBV20-1 to TRBJ2-7; D perhaps matches TRBD1 (6 bases). V shed 1 base and J shed 3 bases, with 10 bases lying between them. The CDR3 length is 13 residues. Germline V lookup: CDR1 DFQATT, CDR2 SNEGSKA (reference sequence). The CDR3 here is CSARGQESYEQYF. The CDR3 nucleotides read TGCAGTGCTAGAGGACAGGAAAGCTACGAGCAGTACTTC.

This clonotype was recorded at least ten times. V and J are TRBV2 and TRBJ1-2; D is unresolved. CDR1 is SNHLY and CDR2 is FYNNEI in the germline V gene. Trimming shortened V by 6 bases and J by 7 bases, and 6 bases separated the two germline ends. This CDR3 is built from 10 residues. The CDR3 spells CASRRRGYTF. CDR3 coding DNA: TGTGCCAGCAGGCGGCGTGGCTACACCTTC.

This clonotype appeared many times. V is TRBV7-2 and J is TRBJ2-5; D may be TRBD1 or TRBD2 (7 bases each). Trimming pared 2 bases from V and 5 bases from J, leaving 18 bases between. This CDR3 has 16 amino acids. CDR1 is SGHTA, CDR2 FQGNSA, per germline. This chain's CDR3 is CASSLKHRQGGETQYF. The DNA of the CDR3 is TGTGCCAGCAGCTTAAAGCATCGGCAGGGGGGGGAGACCCAGTACTTC.

The chain links TRBV12-3 or TRBV12-4 to TRBJ2-2; 8 bases are shared with TRBD1. The CDR3 covers 13 residues. With V trimmed by 6 bases and J by 5 bases, 2 bases remained unmatched. This CDR3 is CASRDRATGELFF. The CDR3 DNA follows: TGTGCCAGCAGGGACAGGGCGACCGGGGAGCTGTTTTTT.

The table lists this clonotype with many counts. The chain uses TRBV7-6 and TRBJ1-1, with a possible D match to TRBD1 (6 bases). This CDR3 contains 17 residues. Per germline, CDR1 SGHVS and CDR2 FNYEAQ. Trimming removed 4 bases at V and 1 base at J, with 19 bases between. The CDR3 protein is CASSSWGRLDKNTEAFF. As DNA, the CDR3 is TGTGCCAGCAGCTCGTGGGGGCGGCTGGATAAGAACACTGAAGCTTTCTTT.

This clonotype was seen a few times. The V call is TRBV12-3 or TRBV12-4, the J call TRBJ2-7; 7 bases fit TRBD1. This CDR3 comprises 13 residues. The junction had 7 bases not matched to a gene; V was cut back by 5 bases and J by 6 bases. CDR3 loop: CASSPRDSGEQYF. The DNA of the CDR3 is TGTGCCAGCAGTCCTAGGGACAGCGGCGAGCAGTACTTC.

Many counts were recorded for this clonotype. The V call is TRBV7-2, the J call TRBJ1-2, with D perhaps TRBD1 (5 bases). Germline CDR1 and CDR2: SGHTA and FQGNSA. V was clipped by 9 bases and J by 10 bases, with 21 bases between them. The CDR3 has 13 amino acids. CDR3 nucleotide sequence: TGTGCCAGTAGGGGTAACGGTGGGTTGGACTACACCTTC. Its protein product is CASRGNGGLDYTF.

This chain links TRBV12-3 or TRBV12-4 with TRBJ1-2; perhaps TRBD1 as D (5 bases). The CDR3 length is 14 residues. V lost 3 bases to trimming and J lost 8 bases, with 16 bases between them. CDR3 sequence (DNA): TGTGCCAGCAGTTTCAGGGCATTAACCGACGGCTACACCTTC. Translating gives CASSFRALTDGYTF.

This clonotype was observed at least ten times. The CDR3 sequence is CASDDSGGYEQYF. The CDR3 bases are TGTGCCAGCGATGATAGCGGGGGGTACGAGCAGTACTTC. The rearrangement uses TRBV2 and TRBJ2-7; the match to TRBD2 covers 10 bases. The CDR3 is 13 residues long. The germline V gene has CDR1 SNHLY and CDR2 FYNNEI. The V segment lost 8 bases and the J segment 4 bases; nucleotides outside the gene matches: 5. Full variable domain (outside the CDR3, taken from reference TRBV2 and TRBJ2-7): EPEVTQTPSHQVTQMGQEVILRCVPISNHLYFYWYRQILGQKVEFLVSFYNNEISEKSEIFDDQFSVERPDGSNFTLKIRSTKLEDSAMYFCASDDSGGYEQYFGPGTRLTVT.

Many counts were recorded for this clonotype. The chain uses TRBV6-5 and TRBJ1-3, with 12 positions matching TRBD1. This CDR3 has 22 residues. V lost 5 bases and J lost 8; bases outside the gene matches: 28. In germline, CDR1 is MNHEY, CDR2 SVGAGI. CDR3 region: CASSLSSPGQGASSPRDYTIYF. DNA of the CDR3: TGTGCCAGCAGTCTTTCCTCTCCGGGACAGGGGGCGAGCAGCCCTCGGGATTACACCATATATTTT.

This clonotype was seen many times. V gene TRBV6-1 combines with J gene TRBJ1-2; D not resolved. The CDR3 contains 12 residues. Trimming pared 7 bases from V and 6 bases from J, leaving 12 bases between. Per germline, CDR1 MNHNS and CDR2 SASEGT. The CDR3: CASKEGADGYTF. The CDR3 region has the DNA TGTGCCAGCAAGGAGGGCGCGGATGGCTACACCTTC.

This chain connects TRBV30 to TRBJ1-5, with D possibly TRBD1 on 5 matching bases. Trimming left V 1 base short and J 1 base short, with 11 bases between. CDR1 is GTSNPN and CDR2 is SVGIG in the germline V gene (reference sequence). The CDR3 runs 15 residues. CDR3 nucleotide sequence: TGTGCCTGGAGTGGAGGCCAGGGAAGCAATCAGCCCCAGCATTTT. The encoded protein is CAWSGGQGSNQPQHF.

The table lists this clonotype with many counts. V is TRBV12-3 or TRBV12-4 and J is TRBJ2-7; D perhaps matches TRBD1 (5 bases). The CDR3 loop spans 13 amino acids. V was shortened by 6 bases and J by 0 bases, with 9 bases between the two germline ends. This CDR3 is CASSIDSSYEQYF. The CDR3 nucleotides are TGTGCCAGCAGCATAGACAGCTCCTACGAGCAGTACTTC.

In this sample, this clonotype turned up many times. The germline gene is not matched at one end of the junction; a read error may be the cause. This chain links TRBV20-1 with TRBJ1-5; no clear D gene. CDR1 DFQATT and CDR2 SNEGSKA come from the germline V gene (reference sequence). The CDR3 covers 13 residues. The CDR3 is CSAIAQTNHPQHF. CDR3 nucleotide sequence: TGCAGTGCTATAGCACAGACCAATCATCCCCAGCATTTT.

The table lists this clonotype with many counts. The chain links TRBV30 to TRBJ1-2, with D possibly matching TRBD1 (5 bases). The CDR3 has 15 amino acids. Trimming cost V 0 bases and J 5 bases, with 16 bases left between them. Germline V gene data show CDR1 as GTSNPN and CDR2 as SVGIG (reference sequence). The CDR3 spells CAWSVRLTVFYGYTF. The CDR3 DNA reads TGTGCCTGGAGTGTACGGTTGACAGTATTTTATGGCTACACCTTC.

This clonotype was seen a handful of times. The genes are TRBV20-1 and TRBJ2-5; D is possibly TRBD2 (5 bases). This CDR3 region has 14 residues. V lost 3 bases to trimming and J lost 9 bases, with 20 bases between them. CDR1 DFQATT and CDR2 SNEGSKA come from the germline V gene (reference sequence). The CDR3 loop is CSASYRDPKTAQYF. The CDR3 DNA follows: TGCAGTGCTAGCTACCGGGATCCTAAAACGGCCCAGTACTTC.

This clonotype was detected ten times or more. The chain employs TRBV20-1 and TRBJ1-1, with D unresolved. Trimming removed 5 bases at V and 10 bases at J, with 11 bases between. CDR3 size: 10 residues. Per the germline V gene, CDR1 is DFQATT and CDR2 is SNEGSKA (reference sequence). The chain's CDR3 is CSAGSVGAFF. The CDR3 DNA reads TGCAGTGCTGGCAGCGTTGGAGCTTTCTTT.

In this sample, this clonotype turned up many times. V gene TRBV12-5 combines with J gene TRBJ2-3; 12 bases match TRBD2. The CDR3 covers 21 residues. CDR1 and CDR2 from the germline V gene are LGHNT and FRNRAP. V lost 6 bases, J lost 0 bases, and 19 bases stayed unmatched. The CDR3 bases are TGTGCTAGTGGGCGGGGAACGGGACTAGCGGGCACAAAGGCGAGCACAGATACGCAGTATTTT. This codes for CASGRGTGLAGTKASTDTQYF.

This clonotype was found many times. V is TRBV12-3 or TRBV12-4 and J is TRBJ1-3; D ambiguous. Trimming removed 6 bases from V and 0 bases from J, with 12 bases in between. The CDR3 extends over 15 amino acids. CDR3 DNA: TGTGCCAGCAGCCGTATTAGCGGCTCTGGAAACACCATATATTTT. Protein: CASSRISGSGNTIYF.

The table lists this clonotype with many counts. This chain connects TRBV30 to TRBJ1-5, with TRBD1 identical over 7 bases. The CDR3 length is 14 residues. J gave up 4 bases and V 4 bases, and 7 bases lay outside the gene matches. Germline CDR1 reads GTSNPN; CDR2 reads SVGIG (reference sequence). CDR3 protein: CAWTAGGRNQPQHF. CDR3 sequence (DNA): TGTGCCTGGACTGCAGGGGGTAGAAATCAGCCCCAGCATTTT.

This clonotype was recorded at least ten times. Germline is not matched at one junction end, which may reflect a read error. The chain combines TRBV7-7 with TRBJ2-2; D ambiguous. Germline V CDR1 and CDR2: SSHAT, FNYEAQ (reference sequence). This CDR3 comprises 15 residues. CDR3 coding DNA: TGTGCTAGCAGCTTAGGCATGGCGGACACCGGGGAGCTGTTTTTT. Translating gives CASSLGMADTGELFF.

This clonotype was observed at least ten times. With a much larger clone just one base away, this may be a read error. This chain uses TRBV2 with TRBJ1-2; unclear D gene. The germline CDR1 and CDR2 sequences are SNHLY and FYNNEI. CDR3 size: 11 residues. Trimming shortened V by 1 base and J by 7 bases, and 4 bases separated the two germline ends. The CDR3 region has the DNA TGTGCCAGCAGTGAAGGGAGTGGCTACACCTTC. Translated, it gives CASSEGSGYTF.

This clonotype was found many times. The rearrangement uses TRBV6-1 and TRBJ2-2; D is possibly TRBD1 or TRBD2 (5 bases each). Germline lookup yields CDR1 MNHNS and CDR2 SASEGT. V dropped 4 bases and J dropped 2 bases, with 11 bases sitting between them. The CDR3 sequence is 15 residues long. The CDR3 bases are TGTGCCAGCAGTGTTTCTGGGGGAAACACCGGGGAGCTGTTTTTT. Protein: CASSVSGGNTGELFF.

This clonotype has at least ten counts. V usage is TRBV28 and J usage is TRBJ2-2, with TRBD1 matching over 9 bases. This CDR3 contains 14 residues. CDR1 MDHEN and CDR2 SYDVKM come from the germline V gene. The junction had 4 bases not matched to a gene; V was cut back by 6 bases and J by 5 bases. The CDR3: CASRTGQGTGELFF. The CDR3 DNA reads as TGTGCCAGCAGGACGGGACAGGGAACCGGGGAGCTGTTTTTT.

This clonotype showed up many times. V usage is TRBV9 and J usage is TRBJ1-1, with 7 bases lining up with TRBD1. Per the germline V gene, CDR1 is SGDLS and CDR2 is YYNGEE. The CDR3 runs 14 residues. V lost 4 bases, J lost 1 base, and 4 bases stayed unmatched. CDR3 amino acids: CASSQGGRNTEAFF. DNA for the CDR3: TGTGCCAGCAGCCAGGGGGGACGGAACACTGAAGCTTTCTTT.

This clonotype showed up many times. Compared with germline, one end of the junction differs, possibly owing to a read error. The chain carries TRBV28 and TRBJ2-4, with TRBD2 matching 8 bases. Germline CDR1 MDHEN, CDR2 SYDVKM. The CDR3 sequence is 12 residues long. Here the CDR3 reads CASTPGGDIKYF. CDR3 DNA: TGTGCCAGCACCCCGGGGGGGGACATTAAGTACTTC.

The table lists this clonotype with many counts. The V call is TRBV11-1, the J call TRBJ1-5, with a tentative D call TRBD1 (5 bases). Trimming shortened V by 4 bases and J by 1 base, and 14 bases separated the two germline ends. Germline values: CDR1 SGHAT, CDR2 FQDESV (reference sequence). This CDR3 is 16 amino acids long. The CDR3 here is CASSSGRGGSNQPQHF. Here the CDR3 DNA reads TGTGCCAGCAGCTCAGGAAGGGGTGGGAGCAATCAGCCCCAGCATTTT.

In the case of this clonotype: A junction boundary mismatches the germline segment, possibly from a read error. This chain connects TRBV12-3 or TRBV12-4 to TRBJ1-2; D is unclear. CDR3 length: 13 amino acids. The CDR3 spells CASSFENFYGYTF. CDR3 bases: TGTGCCAGCAGTTTTGAGAACTTCTATGGTTACACCTTC.

A remark on this clonotype: A much larger clone is a single base away; this may be a read error. The CDR3 ends on some other residue instead of the conserved phenylalanine or tryptophan, so this is likely a read error. No DNA is shown, since the ends of the CDR3 on it are uncertain; the CDR3 is the one TCRdb lists. The chain uses TRBV20-1 and TRBJ2-7; the tabulated D call, TRBD1, remains unverified against the DNA. Germline loops: CDR1 DFQATT, CDR2 SNEGSKA (reference sequence). Inclusive of both ends, the CDR3 amounts to 13 amino acids. The CDR3 reads CSARSLLDLELYL.

This clonotype was detected ten times or more. The CDR3 sequence: CASSASNSGDYGYTF. In DNA form, the CDR3 reads TGTGCCAGCAGCGCCTCTAATTCAGGGGACTATGGCTACACCTTC. The chain links TRBV9 to TRBJ1-2, with a weak D call TRBD1 (6 bases). The length of the CDR3 is 15 residues. Looked up from germline, CDR1 is SGDLS and CDR2 is YYNGEE. V was trimmed by 3 bases and J by 3 bases, leaving 15 bases between them.